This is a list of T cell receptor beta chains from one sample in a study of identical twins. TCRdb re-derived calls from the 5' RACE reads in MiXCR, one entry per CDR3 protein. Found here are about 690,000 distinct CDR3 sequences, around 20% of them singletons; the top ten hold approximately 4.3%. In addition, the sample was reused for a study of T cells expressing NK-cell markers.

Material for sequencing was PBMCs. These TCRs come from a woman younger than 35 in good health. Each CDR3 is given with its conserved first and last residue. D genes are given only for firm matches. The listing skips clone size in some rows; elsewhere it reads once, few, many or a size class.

DNA: TGCGCCAGCAGCCGACGGGAGGTGGGCAATGAGCAGTTCTTC; CDR3: CASSRREVGNEQFF; V: TRBV4-3; length: 14; D: TRBD2; size: few; J: TRBJ2-1
DNA: TGCGCCAGCAGCCAAGAGGCTACGGGTGGCCGGGAGCAAGAGACCCAGTACTTC; CDR3: CASSQEATGGREQETQYF; V: TRBV4-3; length: 18; D: -; size: -; J: TRBJ2-5
DNA: TGCAGTGCAAAGGACTTCCAAGAGACCCAGTACTTC; CDR3: CSAKDFQETQYF; V: TRBV20-1; length: 12; D: -; size: -; J: TRBJ2-5
DNA: TGCAGCGTTGATTACGGGGGGGGCGGTGAAGCTTTCTTT; CDR3: CSVDYGGGGEAFF; V: TRBV29-1; length: 13; D: -; size: few; J: TRBJ1-1
DNA: TGTGCCAGCACCAAAACCGGGACAGGGGCCTCCGAGCAGTACTTC; CDR3: CASTKTGTGASEQYF; V: TRBV5-6; length: 15; D: TRBD1; size: few; J: TRBJ2-7
DNA: TGTGCCAGCAGTCCTGACAGGGGGGACTACACCTTC; CDR3: CASSPDRGDYTF; V: TRBV12-3/TRBV12-4; length: 12; D: TRBD1; size: few; J: TRBJ1-2
DNA: TGTGCCAGCAGCTTAGGGATTACGGGAGGTGGCACAGATACGCAGTATTTT; CDR3: CASSLGITGGGTDTQYF; V: TRBV7-2; length: 17; D: TRBD2; size: few; J: TRBJ2-3
DNA: TGCGCCAGCAGGAGGGGACCTTCGATCAATACAGATACGCAGTATTTT; CDR3: CASRRGPSINTDTQYF; V: TRBV5-1; length: 16; D: -; size: few; J: TRBJ2-3
DNA: TGTGCCAGCAGCCTTTCGGGGGTCGGCACTGAAGCTTTCTTT; CDR3: CASSLSGVGTEAFF; V: TRBV3-1; length: 14; D: -; size: many; J: TRBJ1-1
DNA: TGTGCCAGCAGTTTTTCCCACAATTATATTGGGAACGAGCAGTACTTC; CDR3: CASSFSHNYIGNEQYF; V: TRBV28; length: 16; D: -; size: -; J: TRBJ2-7
DNA: TGTGCCAGCAGTTACTCAAGGTCCCCAATCTACGAGCAGTACTTC; CDR3: CASSYSRSPIYEQYF; V: TRBV6-5; length: 15; D: -; size: -; J: TRBJ2-7
DNA: TGTGCCAGCAGCGAGGCGGGACTCCGTGAGCAGTTCTTC; CDR3: CASSEAGLREQFF; V: TRBV9; length: 13; D: -; size: -; J: TRBJ2-1
DNA: TGCGCCAGCAGCCTACTAGCACCGGACTACAATGAGCAGTTCTTC; CDR3: CASSLLAPDYNEQFF; V: TRBV5-1; length: 15; D: -; size: many; J: TRBJ2-1
DNA: TGCGCCAGCGCCCCCACAGGGTCAGGAGATACGCAGTATTTT; CDR3: CASAPTGSGDTQYF; V: TRBV5-1; length: 14; D: -; size: many; J: TRBJ2-3
DNA: TGTGCCACCACCACCAGACAGGTTGAAGCTTTCTTT; CDR3: CATTTRQVEAFF; V: TRBV15; length: 12; D: -; size: -; J: TRBJ1-1
DNA: TGTGCCAGCAGTTACTCCCGCTACACCTTC; CDR3: CASSYSRYTF; V: TRBV6-5; length: 10; D: -; size: few; J: TRBJ1-2
DNA: TGTGCCAGCAGCTTAGGACTGGTTTCCTACGAGCAGTACTTC; CDR3: CASSLGLVSYEQYF; V: TRBV11-2; length: 14; D: -; size: many; J: TRBJ2-7
DNA: TGTGCCAGCAGTTTCGTAGCGGGGGGCTACGAGCAGTACTTC; CDR3: CASSFVAGGYEQYF; V: TRBV12-3/TRBV12-4; length: 14; D: TRBD2; size: -; J: TRBJ2-7
DNA: TGTGCCAGCAGTTTCGGGGGCGGGGGTCAGCCCCAGCATTTT; CDR3: CASSFGGGGQPQHF; V: TRBV12-3/TRBV12-4; length: 14; D: -; size: few; J: TRBJ1-5
DNA: TGTGCCAGCAGCTTAAATAATCGACAGGGAAATTCACCCCTCCACTTT; CDR3: CASSLNNRQGNSPLHF; V: TRBV13; length: 16; D: TRBD1; size: -; J: TRBJ1-6
DNA: TGTGCCAGCAGCCAATCCTCAAGACTAGCGGGAAACTACAATGAGCAGTTCTTC; CDR3: CASSQSSRLAGNYNEQFF; V: TRBV12-3/TRBV12-4; length: 18; D: TRBD2; size: few; J: TRBJ2-1
DNA: TGTGCCACCAGCAGTCCCCCGGGACACCCCAATCAGCCCCAGCATTTT; CDR3: CATSSPPGHPNQPQHF; V: TRBV15; length: 16; D: -; size: -; J: TRBJ1-5
DNA: TGTGCCAGCAGTTTAAGGTGGGGCGACACTGAAGCTTTCTTT; CDR3: CASSLRWGDTEAFF; V: TRBV27; length: 14; D: -; size: -; J: TRBJ1-1
DNA: TGTGCCAGCACCTCCGGGACCCTAAACACCGAGCAGTACTTC; CDR3: CASTSGTLNTEQYF; V: TRBV3-1; length: 14; D: -; size: -; J: TRBJ2-7
DNA: TGCAGCGTTGCCGGAACCACAGATACGCAGTATTTT; CDR3: CSVAGTTDTQYF; V: TRBV29-1; length: 12; D: -; size: many; J: TRBJ2-3
DNA: TGCAGTGCTTCGAGGTCTAGCGGGACCCCTAATGAGCAGTTCTTC; CDR3: CSASRSSGTPNEQFF; V: TRBV20-1; length: 15; D: TRBD2; size: -; J: TRBJ2-1
DNA: TGTGCCAGCAGCTCCATGGGACACCTCTCCTACGAGCAGTACTTC; CDR3: CASSSMGHLSYEQYF; V: TRBV7-6; length: 15; D: -; size: -; J: TRBJ2-7
DNA: TGCAGCGTTGGGGACAGAAACACCATATATTTT; CDR3: CSVGDRNTIYF; V: TRBV29-1; length: 11; D: -; size: -; J: TRBJ1-3
DNA: TGTGCCAGCAGCCCAAGACTAGCGGAGACCCGATGGGGGCAGTTCTTC; CDR3: CASSPRLAETRWGQFF; V: TRBV7-6; length: 16; D: TRBD2; size: -; J: TRBJ2-1
DNA: TGCGCCAGCGGCCGGGGGTCCCCCTACGAGCAGTACTTC; CDR3: CASGRGSPYEQYF; V: TRBV5-1; length: 13; D: -; size: -; J: TRBJ2-7
DNA: TGTGCCAGTGGGATGAAGGGGCCGGGGTACTCCTACGAGCAGTACTTC; CDR3: CASGMKGPGYSYEQYF; V: TRBV7-8; length: 16; D: -; size: -; J: TRBJ2-7
DNA: TGTGCCATCAGTGGGGGCGACACTGAAGCTTTCTTT; CDR3: CAISGGDTEAFF; V: TRBV10-3; length: 12; D: -; size: few; J: TRBJ1-1
DNA: TGTGCCAGCAGCTTTTCGTGGGGGGACAATGAGCAGTTCTTC; CDR3: CASSFSWGDNEQFF; V: TRBV11-2; length: 14; D: -; size: many; J: TRBJ2-1
DNA: TGTGCCAGCTCACGGGACTCCTCGGGCGGGGAGCTGTTTTTT; CDR3: CASSRDSSGGELFF; V: TRBV18; length: 14; D: -; size: once; J: TRBJ2-2
DNA: TGTGCCAGCAGCAAAAATGGCATTCAGTACTTC; CDR3: CASSKNGIQYF; V: TRBV6-5; length: 11; D: -; size: few; J: TRBJ2-4
DNA: TGTGCCAGCAGTTACCGTGGACAGGGCGTGGGCATTCAGTACTTC; CDR3: CASSYRGQGVGIQYF; V: TRBV6-5; length: 15; D: TRBD1; size: -; J: TRBJ2-4
DNA: TGCAGTGCTCCTCCGGGAGATGGCACAGATACGCAGTATTTT; CDR3: CSAPPGDGTDTQYF; V: TRBV20-1; length: 14; D: -; size: -; J: TRBJ2-3
DNA: TGCAGCGTTGGGGGGTCGAGCTCCTACAATGAGCAGTTCTTC; CDR3: CSVGGSSSYNEQFF; V: TRBV29-1; length: 14; D: -; size: many; J: TRBJ2-1
DNA: TGTGCCAGCAGCCAAGAACTAGCGGGGGGCCTCTCCACAGATACGCAGTATTTT; CDR3: CASSQELAGGLSTDTQYF; V: TRBV4-2; length: 18; D: TRBD2; size: -; J: TRBJ2-3